Each of the 22 T cell receptor beta chains below was sequenced from the same sample in a study of blood T cell repertoires in COVID-19 (dated by TCRdb to the early 2020s). The method was the immunoSEQ multiplex PCR assay. Not all clones reach the TCRdb copy of this immuneACCESS table, which keeps in-frame sequences only. Checked studies attribute under half of the gap to unresolved V genes and leave the rest unexplained. The table for this sample lists approximately 100,000 clones; 85% to 90% of them were counted only once. Of the sample, about 15% falls within the top ten clones. Sequenced material: peripheral blood. The receptors shown here come from a man aged 45 to 65 with acute or convalescent COVID-19.

The chain employs TRBV2 and TRBJ2-1; 9 bases line up with TRBD2. The germline V gene has CDR1 SNHLY and CDR2 FYNNEI. The CDR3 contains 19 residues. J was trimmed by 1 base and V by 6 bases; bases with no gene match: 16. This CDR3 reads CASRDPISSGSRSYNEQFF. The DNA of the CDR3 is TGTGCCAGCAGGGACCCCATTAGTAGCGGGAGTCGGTCCTACAATGAGCAGTTCTTC. The full variable domain, rest sourced from reference TRBV2 and TRBJ2-1, is EPEVTQTPSHQVTQMGQEVILRCVPISNHLYFYWYRQILGQKVEFLVSFYNNEISEKSEIFDDQFSVERPDGSNFTLKIRSTKLEDSAMYFCASRDPISSGSRSYNEQFFGPGTRLTVL.

The genes are TRBV5-1 and TRBJ2-3; 12 nucleotides align to TRBD2. Germline V lookup: CDR1 SGHRS, CDR2 YFSETQ. The CDR3 covers 16 residues. The trim removed 3 bases at V and 5 bases at J, leaving 7 bases unmatched. In nucleotides, the CDR3 is TGCGCCAGCAGCTCCCGACTAGCGGGAGTGGTAGATACGCAGTATTTT. Translating gives CASSSRLAGVVDTQYF.

In this sample, this clone turned up a few times. The gene calls are TRBV4-1 and TRBJ1-4; possible D gene TRBD1, 5 bases. CDR3 length: 13 residues. The V and J ends lost 1 base and 8 bases respectively, with 8 bases between them. Germline values: CDR1 MGHRA, CDR2 YSYEKL. Here the CDR3 DNA reads TGCGCCAGCAGCCAAGCCCGGGGGGAAAAACTGTTTTTT. Translating it yields CASSQARGEKLFF.

The genes are TRBV3-1 (or the pseudogene TRBV3-2) and TRBJ2-7; TRBD1 aligns across 7 bases. Per the germline V gene, CDR1 is LGHDT and CDR2 is YNNKEL (reference sequence). The CDR3 covers 16 residues. Trimming took 1 base from V and 2 from J; bases not matched to a gene: 8. The CDR3 DNA is TGTGCCAGCAGCCAAGGCTTGGGACAGATTACCTACGAGCAGTACTTC. It codes for CASSQGLGQITYEQYF.

V is TRBV3-1 (or the pseudogene TRBV3-2) and J is TRBJ2-2; 8 nucleotides agree with TRBD1. The CDR3 is 16 amino acids. V lost 4 bases to trimming and J lost 2 bases; unmatched junction nucleotides: 6. CDR1 is LGHDT, CDR2 YNNKEL, per germline (reference sequence). CDR3 amino acids: CASSPSGTGNTGELFF. In nucleotides, the CDR3 is TGTGCCAGCAGCCCTTCCGGGACAGGAAACACCGGGGAGCTGTTTTTT.

The V call is TRBV19, the J call TRBJ2-5; D not resolved. This CDR3 has 14 amino acids. Germline CDR1 reads LNHDA; CDR2 reads SQIVND (reference sequence). Between the trimmed V and J ends, which lost 5 bases and 5 bases, there was a span of 15 bases. CDR3 sequence (DNA): TGTGCCAGTAGTGAGATAGCAACCTCGGAGACCCAGTACTTC. Its protein product is CASSEIATSETQYF.

This clone was recorded a few times. The rearrangement links TRBV5-5 to TRBJ1-1, with D unclear. V lost 4 bases and J lost 0, with 16 bases in between. The CDR3 consists of 16 residues. Per germline, CDR1 SGHKS and CDR2 YYEKEE (reference sequence). This CDR3 reads CASSPPGRILNTEAFF. CDR3 nucleotides: TGTGCCAGCAGCCCCCCGGGAAGGATCCTGAACACTGAAGCTTTCTTT.

The chain links TRBV5-1 to TRBJ2-5; D is unclear. CDR3 size: 13 residues. V lost 0 bases and J lost 2, with 5 bases in between. Germline loops: CDR1 SGHRS, CDR2 YFSETQ. DNA of the CDR3: TGCGCCAGCAGCTTGGTACAGCAAGAGACCCAGTACTTC. Encoded protein: CASSLVQQETQYF.

As DNA, the CDR3 is TGTGCCAGCAGCCCGTCGGGACAGGGAGGTGGCTACACCTTC. Amino acid sequence: CASSPSGQGGGYTF. The V and J genes are TRBV7-9 and TRBJ1-2; 9 bases line up with TRBD1. This CDR3 is 14 amino acids long. The V gene end was trimmed by 5 bases and the J gene end by 7 bases; junction bases not matched to a gene: 8. Germline V gives CDR1 SEHNR, CDR2 FQNEAQ (reference sequence). Variable domain in full (rest from reference TRBV7-9 and TRBJ1-2): DTGVSQNPRHKITKRGQNVTFRCDPISEHNRLYWYRQTLGQGPEFLTYFQNEAQLEKSRLLSDRFSAERPKGSFSTLEIQRTEQGDSAMYLCASSPSGQGGGYTFGSGTRLTVV.

CDR3: CASSSDRGLNTEAFF. CDR3 DNA: TGCGCCAGCAGCTCGGACAGGGGGTTGAACACTGAAGCTTTCTTT. The chain joins TRBV5-1 to TRBJ1-1; 10 nucleotides agree with TRBD1. The germline V gene has CDR1 SGHRS and CDR2 YFSETQ. CDR3 length: 15 residues. V shed 3 bases and J 0 bases; nucleotides not matched to a gene: 2.

The V gene is TRBV19, the J gene TRBJ1-2; a weak D match, TRBD1 (6 bases). V was pared by 1 base and J by 4 bases, with 7 bases between. The CDR3 is made up of 13 amino acids. The germline V gene has CDR1 LNHDA and CDR2 SQIVND (reference sequence). CDR3 DNA sequence: TGTGCCAGTAGTATAGGAGGGGGCTATGGCTACACCTTC. This sequence encodes CASSIGGGYGYTF. Based on the CDR3 plus reference TRBV19 and TRBJ1-2, the full variable domain is DGGITQSPKYLFRKEGQNVTLSCEQNLNHDAMYWYRQDPGQGLRLIYYSQIVNDFQKGDIAEGYSVSREKKESFPLTVTSAQKNPTAFYLCASSIGGGYGYTFGSGTRLTVV.

This chain uses TRBV7-8 with TRBJ1-1; tentative D call: TRBD1 (6 bases). V was trimmed by 5 bases and J by 3 bases, leaving 10 bases between them. Germline values: CDR1 SGHVS, CDR2 FQNEAQ. The CDR3 consists of 13 residues. The CDR3 loop is CASSRGGDTEAFF. CDR3 DNA: TGTGCCAGCAGCCGAGGGGGGGACACTGAAGCTTTCTTT.

This rearrangement joins TRBV9 to TRBJ2-7; weak D call: TRBD2 (6 bases). The V and J ends lost 0 bases and 5 bases respectively, with 12 bases between them. Germline loops: CDR1 SGDLS, CDR2 YYNGEE. The length of the CDR3 is 14 residues. In DNA, the CDR3 is TGTGCCAGCAGCGTAGCGGAGGGTCGGGACGAGCAGTACTTC. It specifies CASSVAEGRDEQYF.

V and J are TRBV5-1 and TRBJ2-5; D is ambiguous. Trimming removed 5 bases at V and 3 bases at J, with 8 bases between. From germline, CDR1 is SGHRS and CDR2 YFSETQ. The CDR3 spans 12 residues. CDR3 DNA: TGCGCCAGCAGTCTTGGAGAAGAGACCCAGTACTTC. Protein product: CASSLGEETQYF.

The rearrangement joins TRBV11-2 to TRBJ1-5; possible D gene TRBD1, 5 bases. The CDR3 length is 13 residues. CDR1 is SGHAT, CDR2 FQNNGV, per germline. Deletions cut 5 bases from V and 4 bases from J, with 9 bases between. The CDR3 region is CASSPDRNQPQHF. The CDR3 region has the DNA TGTGCCAGCAGCCCCGACAGAAATCAGCCCCAGCATTTT.

The chain employs TRBV18 and TRBJ1-2; possibly TRBD1 for D (5 bases). The V gene's germline CDR1 is KGHSH and CDR2 LQKENI. There are 13 residues in the CDR3. The V end was cut by 5 bases, the J end by 2 bases, with 9 bases between. This CDR3 reads CASSATENYGYTF. CDR3 DNA sequence: TGTGCCAGCTCAGCGACAGAGAACTATGGCTACACCTTC. Using reference TRBV18 and TRBJ1-2 for the parts outside the CDR3, the full variable domain is NAGVMQNPRHLVRRRGQEARLRCSPMKGHSHVYWYRQLPEEGLKFMVYLQKENIIDESGMPKERFSAEFPKEGPSILRIQQVVRGDSAAYFCASSATENYGYTFGSGTRLTVV.

This clone came up a few times. The chain carries TRBV29-1 and TRBJ2-7; 13 bases are a match to TRBD2. Per germline, CDR1 SQVTM and CDR2 ANQGSEA. CDR3 length: 14 residues. V was pared by 6 bases and J by 6 bases, with 8 bases of the junction left unmatched. The CDR3, as DNA: TGCAGCGTGGGTCGGACTAGCGGGAGTGGCGAGCAGTACTTC. Its translation: CSVGRTSGSGEQYF.

The rearrangement joins TRBV28 to TRBJ2-4; 9 bases are a match to TRBD2. Germline V lookup: CDR1 MDHEN, CDR2 SYDVKM. Germline trimming cut 7 bases from V and 6 bases from J; bases unmatched to any gene: 10. CDR3 length: 15 amino acids. CDR3 DNA: TGTGCCAGCACCAAAGCGGGAGGCGGGGGAAACATTCAGTACTTC. Residues: CASTKAGGGGNIQYF. The entire variable domain, with the rest obtained from reference TRBV28 and TRBJ2-4, is as follows: DVKVTQSSRYLVKRTGEKVFLECVQDMDHENMFWYRQDPGLGLRLIYFSYDVKMKEKGDIPEGYSVSREKKERFSLILESASTNQTSMYLCASTKAGGGGNIQYFGAGTRLSVL.

The J gene is TRBJ1-1, the V gene TRBV12-5; D is unresolved. Germline assignment: CDR1 LGHNT and CDR2 FRNRAP. This CDR3 is 14 amino acids long. V dropped 5 bases and J dropped 2 bases, with 12 bases sitting between them. The DNA for the CDR3 is TGTGCTAGTGGTCTTGCCCGGTCAAACACTGAAGCTTTCTTT. It translates to CASGLARSNTEAFF.

This rearrangement joins TRBV18 to TRBJ2-7, with 11 bases identical to TRBD2. The CDR3 is 14 amino acids. Germline-derived CDR1 and CDR2 are KGHSH and LQKENI. The V gene end was trimmed by 3 bases and the J gene end by 6 bases; junction bases not matched to a gene: 4. The CDR3, as DNA: TGTGCCAGCTCACCCTCTAGCGGGAGGAGCGAGCAGTACTTC. It is translated as CASSPSSGRSEQYF.

This sequence joins TRBV5-6 and TRBJ1-2; no reliable D call. V was trimmed by 0 bases and J by 4 bases, leaving 10 bases between them. The CDR3 loop spans 14 amino acids. The germline CDR1 and CDR2 sequences are SGHDT and YYEEEE. The CDR3 nucleotides read TGTGCCAGCAGCTTGGGCCAGGTCGGCTATGGCTACACCTTC. This codes for CASSLGQVGYGYTF. The full variable domain, in which reference TRBV5-6 and TRBJ1-2 provide the parts outside the CDR3, is DAGVTQSPTHLIKTRGQQVTLRCSPKSGHDTVSWYQQALGQGPQFIFQYYEEEERQRGNFPDRFSGHQFPNYSSELNVNALLLGDSALYLCASSLGQVGYGYTFGSGTRLTVV.

There are a few counts of this clone. This rearrangement joins TRBV6-5 to TRBJ1-4, with D maybe TRBD1 (5 bases). V lost 6 bases and J 3 bases, leaving 11 bases between the germline ends. The germline gives CDR1 MNHEY, CDR2 SVGAGI. This CDR3 is 14 amino acids long. The CDR3 loop reads CASSRRAANEKLFF. The CDR3 nucleotides read TGTGCCAGCAGCCGCAGGGCAGCTAATGAAAAACTGTTTTTT.